This passage covers 10 T cell receptor delta chains from one sample sequenced in a study of Vδ1+ human thymocytes. Their antigen targets remain unknown. General study findings and limits: Highly polyclonal TRG and TRD repertoires with Gaussian CDR3 length distributions appeared in thymus.

The template was reverse-transcribed extracted RNA. Pooled V-gene forward primers with one constant-region reverse primer generated the CDR3 amplicons by multiplex PCR. TCRdb fed the multiplex PCR reads to CATT. The table lists roughly 56,000 delta-chain clones, around 16% of them singletons, with 0.39% in the top ten. Sequencing was done on a sample of Vdelta1+ gamma-delta thymocytes from the thymus. As to subset: FACS-sorted CD3+ TCRalphabeta- TCRVdelta1+ TCRVdelta2- thymocytes. These receptors were obtained from a girl in the first two years of life who had congenital heart surgery.

V and J are TRDV1 and TRDJ1; 12 bases are shared with TRDD3. CDR1 and CDR2 from the germline V gene are TSWWSYY and QGS. V gave up 3 bases and J gave up 7 bases; unmatched junction bases: 15. The CDR3 has 18 amino acids. The DNA for the CDR3 is TGTGCTCTTGGGGACCCCCTTCCCCCTGGGGGATACGGCCCTAAACTCATCTTT. This gives the protein CALGDPLPPGGYGPKLIF.

J is TRDJ1 and V is TRDV1, with 7 bases matching TRDD3. Germline assignment: CDR1 TSWWSYY and CDR2 QGS. With 8 bases clipped from V and 0 bases from J, the junction kept 27 bases outside the gene matches. The CDR3 is 21 residues long. DNA of the CDR3: TGTGCTCTTCTCTTATCCGCGCCCCGGGAGGGGGATCGGAGGTACACCGATAAACTCATCTTT. Its protein is CALLLSAPREGDRRYTDKLIF.

This chain links TRDV1 with TRDJ1, with D perhaps matching TRDD2 or TRDD3 (8 bases each). CDR3 size: 19 residues. V was trimmed by 4 bases and J by 1 base, leaving 25 bases between them. Germline V CDR1 and CDR2: TSWWSYY, QGS. The CDR3 sequence: CALGAAFLRDTPPTDKLIF. CDR3 nucleotide sequence: TGTGCTCTTGGGGCCGCCTTCCTAAGGGATACGCCTCCCACCGATAAACTCATCTTT.

The chain carries TRDV1 and TRDJ1, with D possibly being TRDD3 (5 bases). This CDR3 has 17 residues. The germline CDR1 and CDR2 sequences are TSWWSYY and QGS. Trimming took off 9 bases at V and 3 bases at J, with 26 bases between the two ends. This chain's CDR3 is CALLTGGNPTGSDKLIF. Written as DNA, the CDR3 is TGTGCTCTCCTTACTGGCGGGAACCCCACGGGGTCCGATAAACTCATCTTT.

This clone was recorded once. The chain uses TRDV1 and TRDJ1, with TRDD3 matching over 8 bases. The CDR3 covers 17 residues. V shed 1 base and J 0 bases; nucleotides not matched to a gene: 7. The germline V gene encodes CDR1 TSWWSYY and CDR2 QGS. The DNA of the CDR3 is TGTGCTCTTGGGGAACGTACTGGGGGTTCGTACACCGATAAACTCATCTTT. As protein: CALGERTGGSYTDKLIF.

The chain has TRDV1 and TRDJ1; tentatively, D is TRDD2 (5 bases). Trimming shortened V by 4 bases and J by 0 bases, and 18 bases separated the two germline ends. From germline, CDR1 is TSWWSYY and CDR2 QGS. This CDR3 is 17 amino acids long. CDR3 coding DNA: TGTGCTCTTGGGGTAGGCCTTCACCTAAGACACACCGATAAACTCATCTTT. The encoded protein is CALGVGLHLRHTDKLIF.

This clone was seen a handful of times. V is TRDV1 and J is TRDJ1; 11 bases are shared with TRDD3. This CDR3 is 17 amino acids long. Germline V lookup: CDR1 TSWWSYY, CDR2 QGS. V gave up 0 bases and J gave up 4 bases; unmatched junction bases: 7. Here the CDR3 DNA reads TGTGCTCTTGGGGAACTAGTCCCTGGGGGATACTTCGATAAACTCATCTTT. Its protein product is CALGELVPGGYFDKLIF.

The table lists this clone with a few counts. This chain connects TRDV1 to TRDJ1; 7 nucleotides align to TRDD3. Germline V CDR1 and CDR2: TSWWSYY, QGS. The CDR3 runs to 21 residues. After removal of 2 bases from V and 0 bases from J, the junction contained 21 bases not matched to a gene. The chain's CDR3 is CALGEGLTIREWGTYTDKLIF. The CDR3 DNA reads TGTGCTCTTGGGGAAGGCCTGACAATACGGGAATGGGGGACCTACACCGATAAACTCATCTTT.

This clone turned up a few times. The V call is TRAV29/DV5, the J call TRDJ1, with D hard to call. CDR1 NSMFDY and CDR2 ISSIKDK come from the germline V gene. Trimming removed 4 bases from V and 0 bases from J, with 10 bases in between. CDR3 length: 13 residues. In DNA, the CDR3 is TGTGCAGCAGGGTGTACAAACACCGATAAACTCATCTTT. Its protein is CAAGCTNTDKLIF.

This clone has more than one count but fewer than ten. The chain links TRDV1 to TRDJ1; D call uncertain. The CDR3 runs to 11 residues. V was pared by 6 bases and J by 9 bases, with 11 bases between. Germline V gene data show CDR1 as TSWWSYY and CDR2 as QGS. CDR3 sequence: CALGTPVQLIF. The CDR3 DNA is TGTGCTCTTGGAACCCCGGTACAACTCATCTTT.